Below, 24 T cell receptor beta chains from the same sample are listed, as sequenced in a study of cytomegalovirus exposure and HLA in healthy donors. Profiling relied on immunoSEQ multiplex PCR, and the TCRdb table lists in-frame clones only, not all of them. The sample includes roughly 56,000 clones, about 91% seen only once; the top ten take 2.2%. Sequences were obtained from PBMCs. The receptors originated from a woman younger than 45 in good health and CMV-seronegative.

This clone has more than one count but fewer than ten. The chain's CDR3 is CSAEHASGSDEQFF. CDR3 in DNA: TGCAGCGCCGAGCACGCTAGCGGGAGCGATGAGCAGTTCTTC. The chain carries TRBV29-1 and TRBJ2-1; 10 bases line up with TRBD2. The CDR3 runs 14 residues. Germline V gene lookup returns CDR1 SQVTM and CDR2 ANQGSEA. V lost 7 bases and J lost 8; bases outside the gene matches: 11.

This rearrangement joins TRBV7-3 to TRBJ1-2; D unclear. CDR3 length equals 14 residues. The V end was cut by 3 bases, the J end by 6 bases, with 14 bases between. Germline V lookup: CDR1 SGHTA, CDR2 FQGTGA. CDR3 sequence (DNA): TGTGCCAGCAGCTTGGGCAGTAATTCTGATGGCTACACCTTC. As protein: CASSLGSNSDGYTF.

The chain is built from TRBV27 and TRBJ1-3; TRBD1 might be the D (5 bases). Germline assignment: CDR1 MNHEY and CDR2 SMNVEV (reference sequence). This CDR3 is built from 15 residues. The ends were cut back, 2 bases at V and 0 bases at J, with 8 bases in the middle. In DNA form, the CDR3 reads TGTGCCAGCAGTTTACAGGGATCCTCTGGAAACACCATATATTTT. Amino acid sequence: CASSLQGSSGNTIYF.

The chain couples TRBV12-5 to TRBJ1-1; D call uncertain. In germline, CDR1 is LGHNT, CDR2 FRNRAP. Trimming stripped 5 bases from V and 5 bases from J, with 9 bases between. This CDR3 comprises 12 residues. In DNA form, the CDR3 reads TGTGCTAGTGGTCCTGATCGGACTGAAGCTTTCTTT. Translation gives CASGPDRTEAFF. The full variable domain, in which reference TRBV12-5 and TRBJ1-1 provide the parts outside the CDR3, is DARVTQTPRHKVTEMGQEVTMRCQPILGHNTVFWYRQTMMQGLELLAYFRNRAPLDDSGMPKDRFSAEMPDATLATLKIQPSEPRDSAVYFCASGPDRTEAFFGQGTRLTVV.

The chain has TRBV18 and TRBJ1-3; TRBD1 aligns across 11 bases. The V segment lost 2 bases and the J segment 4 bases; nucleotides outside the gene matches: 13. The CDR3 length is 19 residues. Germline CDR1 KGHSH, CDR2 LQKENI. The CDR3 region has the DNA TGTGCCAGCTCACCAAAAGGGACAGGGGGTAGTTCTCCGGGAAACACCATATATTTT. Protein sequence: CASSPKGTGGSSPGNTIYF.

The chain carries TRBV6-6 and TRBJ1-1; D gene uncertain. Trimming shortened V by 2 bases and J by 2 bases, and 6 bases separated the two germline ends. Germline V gene sequence: CDR1 MNHNY, CDR2 SVGAGI (reference sequence). The CDR3 extends over 13 amino acids. This CDR3 reads CASSYHSNTEAFF. The CDR3, as DNA: TGTGCCAGCAGTTACCACAGTAACACTGAAGCTTTCTTT.

This chain connects TRBV19 to TRBJ1-2; unclear D gene. Germline V gene lookup returns CDR1 LNHDA and CDR2 SQIVND (reference sequence). Trimming shortened V by 4 bases and J by 6 bases, and 18 bases separated the two germline ends. CDR3 size: 15 residues. CDR3 in DNA: TGTGCCAGTAGTAAAAGCCCTTCGGGGATTGATGGCTACACCTTC. Translating gives CASSKSPSGIDGYTF.

The chain carries TRBV9 and TRBJ2-7; 7 nucleotides agree with TRBD2. The V and J ends lost 2 bases and 1 base, in that order; junction bases with no gene match: 6. From germline, CDR1 is SGDLS and CDR2 YYNGEE. The CDR3 consists of 15 residues. The CDR3 DNA is TGTGCCAGCAGCGTGGGGGGGACGGGGTCCTACGAGCAGTACTTC. It encodes CASSVGGTGSYEQYF. Full variable domain (missing parts from reference TRBV9 and TRBJ2-7): DSGVTQTPKHLITATGQRVTLRCSPRSGDLSVYWYQQSLDQGLQFLIQYYNGEERAKGNILERFSAQQFPDLHSELNLSSLELGDSALYFCASSVGGTGSYEQYFGPGTRLTVT.

This chain uses TRBV7-8 with TRBJ2-2; D possibly corresponds to TRBD2 (6 bases). Trimming removed 2 bases from V and 1 base from J, with 8 bases in between. Looked up from germline, CDR1 is SGHVS and CDR2 is FQNEAQ. The CDR3 is 15 residues long. Written as DNA, the CDR3 is TGTGCCAGCAGCTTACTAGCGAAGAACACCGGGGAGCTGTTTTTT. Its translation is CASSLLAKNTGELFF. Full variable domain (outside the CDR3, taken from reference TRBV7-8 and TRBJ2-2): GAGVSQSPRYKVAKRGQDVALRCDPISGHVSLFWYQQALGQGPEFLTYFQNEAQLDKSGLPSDRFFAERPEGSVSTLKIQRTQQEDSAVYLCASSLLAKNTGELFFGEGSRLTVL.

This chain links TRBV7-6 with TRBJ1-1; 9 nucleotides agree with TRBD1. The J segment lost 4 bases and the V segment lost 5 bases, leaving 8 bases of the junction unmatched. Germline CDR1 SGHVS, CDR2 FNYEAQ. CDR3 size: 15 residues. Written as DNA, the CDR3 is TGTGCCAGCAGCGTACAGGGGGCGGTGGCCACTGAAGCTTTCTTT. This gives the protein CASSVQGAVATEAFF. The variable domain in full, completed from reference TRBV7-6 and TRBJ1-1, reads GAGVSQSPRYKVTKRGQDVALRCDPISGHVSLYWYRQALGQGPEFLTYFNYEAQQDKSGLPNDRFSAERPEGSISTLTIQRTEQRDSAMYRCASSVQGAVATEAFFGQGTRLTVV.

The chain recombines TRBV27 with TRBJ1-5; D possibly corresponds to TRBD1 (5 bases). Deletions cut 4 bases from V and 0 bases from J, with 16 bases between. Germline CDR1 reads MNHEY; CDR2 reads SMNVEV (reference sequence). The CDR3 is 17 amino acids. CDR3 DNA sequence: TGTGCCAGCAGTTCCGCGGGGGGGAGCTATAGCAATCAGCCCCAGCATTTT. This gives the protein CASSSAGGSYSNQPQHF.

The chain carries TRBV5-4 and TRBJ1-4; D is uncertain. In germline, CDR1 is SGHNT, CDR2 YYREEE (reference sequence). The length of the CDR3 is 14 residues. Trimming took off 4 bases at V and 0 bases at J, with 7 bases between the two ends. The CDR3 nucleotides read TGTGCCAGCAGCCCGGGAACAACTAATGAAAAACTGTTTTTT. Protein: CASSPGTTNEKLFF.

In DNA, the CDR3 is TGTGCCAGCAGTGAGGGGGCAGGGCGCACCGGGGAGCTGTTTTTT. Its translation: CASSEGAGRTGELFF. The J gene is TRBJ2-2, the V gene TRBV6-4; maybe TRBD1 (6 bases). Per the germline V gene, CDR1 is MRHNA and CDR2 is SNTAGT. Trimming stripped 3 bases from V and 4 bases from J, with 12 bases between. The CDR3 spans 15 residues.

J is TRBJ1-1 and V is TRBV28; D is unresolved. The CDR3 consists of 13 residues. CDR1 and CDR2 (germline): MDHEN, SYDVKM. Trimming took off 2 bases at V and 4 bases at J, with 8 bases between the two ends. The CDR3 region is CASSLTGVTEAFF. The CDR3 DNA reads as TGTGCCAGCAGTTTAACCGGGGTCACTGAAGCTTTCTTT.

This chain connects TRBV4-1 to TRBJ1-2; 10 nucleotides line up with TRBD1. Germline CDR1 reads MGHRA; CDR2 reads YSYEKL. The length of the CDR3 is 14 residues. With V trimmed by 0 bases and J by 7 bases, 2 bases remained unmatched. The CDR3 loop reads CASSQDRDRGGYTF. CDR3 nucleotide sequence: TGCGCCAGCAGCCAAGATCGGGACAGGGGTGGCTACACCTTC.

This clone was found once. This chain links TRBV7-9 with TRBJ1-4; 9 bases are shared with TRBD1. V was clipped by 4 bases and J by 6 bases; unmatched bases: 6. There are 15 residues in the CDR3. The germline V gene has CDR1 SEHNR and CDR2 FQNEAQ (reference sequence). The CDR3 here is CASSSPGQGHEKLFF. As DNA, the CDR3 is TGTGCCAGCAGCTCACCGGGACAGGGCCATGAAAAACTGTTTTTT.

This clone showed up just once. The V and J genes are TRBV14 and TRBJ2-7; unclear D gene. The CDR3 covers 14 residues. Germline V lookup: CDR1 SGHDN, CDR2 FVKESK. Trimming removed 1 base at V and 0 bases at J, with 7 bases between. The CDR3, as DNA: TGTGCCAGCAGCCAAGTGGAGTTCTCCTACGAGCAGTACTTC. This sequence encodes CASSQVEFSYEQYF.

A word on this clone: The DNA is left out, because the CDR3 cannot be placed on it with certainty; the CDR3 is given as TCRdb lists it. The V call is TRBV5-6, the J call TRBJ1-2; no DNA check was done on the table's D call, TRBD1. The germline gives CDR1 SGHDT, CDR2 YYEEEE. Inclusive of both ends, the CDR3 amounts to 11 amino acids. CDR3 region: CASSVGQGSTF.

This chain connects TRBV7-9 to TRBJ1-6; D possibly corresponds to TRBD1 (5 bases). The germline V and J ends were trimmed by 1 base and 7 bases, with 14 bases remaining between them. This CDR3 is 16 amino acids long. Germline CDR1 reads SEHNR; CDR2 reads FQNEAQ (reference sequence). CDR3 in amino acids: CASSLGVMTDNSPLHF. Here the CDR3 DNA reads TGTGCCAGCAGCTTAGGAGTGATGACAGACAATTCACCCCTCCACTTT.

The chain uses TRBV30 and TRBJ1-1, with 10 bases that match TRBD1. The V gene end was trimmed by 3 bases and the J gene end by 3 bases; junction bases not matched to a gene: 19. The germline gives CDR1 GTSNPN, CDR2 SVGIG (reference sequence). This CDR3 is built from 19 residues. CDR3 bases: TGTGCCTGGAGGACCGACAGGGGGCCAAGTGTATTGCGAGACACTGAAGCTTTCTTT. Residues: CAWRTDRGPSVLRDTEAFF.

This rearrangement joins TRBV9 to TRBJ1-3; a weak D match, TRBD1 (6 bases). The length of the CDR3 is 17 residues. Trimming took 3 bases from V and 1 from J, leaving 17 bases between them. CDR1 SGDLS and CDR2 YYNGEE come from the germline V gene. CDR3 sequence reads: CASSAQGQRASGNTIYF. The DNA for the CDR3 is TGTGCCAGCAGCGCCCAAGGACAGCGCGCGTCTGGAAACACCATATATTTT.

The chain has TRBV2 and TRBJ2-7; 7 bases match TRBD2. Germline V gene lookup returns CDR1 SNHLY and CDR2 FYNNEI. V lost 4 bases, J lost 1 base, and 7 bases stayed unmatched. The CDR3 loop spans 15 amino acids. For the CDR3, the DNA is TGTGCCAGCAGTGCCGAGACTAGCCAGTCCTACGAGCAGTACTTC. This translates into CASSAETSQSYEQYF.

The V and J genes are TRBV28 and TRBJ1-2; D is undetermined. Trimming removed 8 bases from V and 2 bases from J, with 12 bases in between. CDR1 is MDHEN, CDR2 SYDVKM, per germline. The CDR3 loop spans 13 amino acids. CDR3 sequence: CASSRGINYGYTF. CDR3 in DNA: TGTGCCAGCTCGAGAGGCATAAACTATGGCTACACCTTC.

The chain employs TRBV10-3 and TRBJ2-7; TRBD2 agrees at 8 bases. Germline V gives CDR1 ENHRY, CDR2 SYGVKD. V shed 6 bases and J 6 bases; nucleotides not matched to a gene: 10. CDR3 size: 14 residues. CDR3 in amino acids: CAISPGGETSEQYF. In DNA, the CDR3 is TGTGCCATCAGCCCCGGGGGGGAGACAAGCGAGCAGTACTTC.